This T cell receptor (beta chain) originates from a study of cytomegalovirus exposure and HLA in healthy donors. Broader study findings: An observed cluster of highly shared sequence variants was recorded as a likely sequencing artifact.

The CDR3 loop spans 15 amino acids. V lost 4 bases, J lost 0 bases, and 3 bases stayed unmatched. Germline V gives CDR1 SNHLY, CDR2 FYNNEI. Worth noting for this clone: Its target is unknown.

This PCR relied on a set of 60 Vbeta primers and 13 Jbeta primers. Method: immunoSEQ multiplex PCR; TCRdb's copy keeps in-frame clones and lacks some. Of around 88,000 clones in the sample, 78% were seen once. This sequence was found in a woman aged 40 to 50 in good health and CMV-seropositive. J is TRBJ2-5 and V is TRBV2, with 9 nucleotides matching TRBD1. The sequenced sample consisted of PBMCs. CDR3 loop: CASSGGTGNQETQYF. The CDR3 region has the DNA TGTGCCAGCAGTGGGGGGACAGGGAACCAAGAGACCCAGTACTTC.